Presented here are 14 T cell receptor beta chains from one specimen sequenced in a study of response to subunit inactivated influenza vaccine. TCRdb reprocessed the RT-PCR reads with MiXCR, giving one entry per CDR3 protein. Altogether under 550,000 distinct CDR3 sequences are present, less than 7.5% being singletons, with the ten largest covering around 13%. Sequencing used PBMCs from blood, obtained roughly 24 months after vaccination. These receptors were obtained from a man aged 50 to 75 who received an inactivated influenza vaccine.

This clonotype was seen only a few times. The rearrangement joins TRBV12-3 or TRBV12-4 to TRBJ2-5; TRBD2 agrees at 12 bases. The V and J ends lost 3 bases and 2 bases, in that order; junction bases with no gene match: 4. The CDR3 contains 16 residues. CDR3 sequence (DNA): TGTGCCAGCAGTTTGGGACTAGCGGGCAAGCAAGAGACCCAGTACTTC. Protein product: CASSLGLAGKQETQYF.

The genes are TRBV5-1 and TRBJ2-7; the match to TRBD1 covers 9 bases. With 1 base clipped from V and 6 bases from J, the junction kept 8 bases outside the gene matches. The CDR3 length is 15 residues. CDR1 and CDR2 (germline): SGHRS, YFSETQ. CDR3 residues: CASSLSGTGFLEQYF. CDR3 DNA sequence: TGCGCCAGCAGCTTGTCGGGGACAGGGTTTCTCGAGCAGTACTTC. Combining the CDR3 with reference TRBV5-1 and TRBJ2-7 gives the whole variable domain KAGVTQTPRYLIKTRGQQVTLSCSPISGHRSVSWYQQTPGQGLQFLFEYFSETQRNKGNFPGRFSGRQFSNSRSEMNVSTLELGDSALYLCASSLSGTGFLEQYFGPGTRLTVT.

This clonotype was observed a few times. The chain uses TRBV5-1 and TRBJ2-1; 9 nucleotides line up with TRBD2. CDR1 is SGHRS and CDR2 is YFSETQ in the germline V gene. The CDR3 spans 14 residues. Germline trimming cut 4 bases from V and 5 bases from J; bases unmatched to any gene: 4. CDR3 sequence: CASSPGTSNNEQFF. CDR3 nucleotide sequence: TGCGCCAGCAGCCCCGGGACTAGCAACAATGAGCAGTTCTTC.

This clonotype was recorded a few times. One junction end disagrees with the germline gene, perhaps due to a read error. CDR3: CASSQEGRRGRYGYYCYTF. CDR3 coding DNA: TGTGCCAGCAGCCAAGAGGGACGCAGGGGGCGATATGGGTACTATTGCTACACCTTC. V gene TRBV4-2 combines with J gene TRBJ1-2, with 8 bases that match TRBD1. The CDR3 runs to 19 residues. CDR1 and CDR2 (germline): LGHNA, YNFKEQ.

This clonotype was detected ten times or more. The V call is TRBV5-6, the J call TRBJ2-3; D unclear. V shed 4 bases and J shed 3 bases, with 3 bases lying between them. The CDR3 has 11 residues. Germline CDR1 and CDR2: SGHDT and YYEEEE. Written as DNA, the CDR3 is TGTGCCAGCAGCGTGACAGATACGCAGTATTTT. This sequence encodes CASSVTDTQYF.

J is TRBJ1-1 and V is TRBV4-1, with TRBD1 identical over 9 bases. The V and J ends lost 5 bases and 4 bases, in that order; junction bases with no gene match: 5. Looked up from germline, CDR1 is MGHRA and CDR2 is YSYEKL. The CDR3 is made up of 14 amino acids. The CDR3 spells CASSFDRGATEAFF. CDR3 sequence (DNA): TGCGCCAGCAGCTTTGACAGGGGGGCCACTGAAGCTTTCTTT.

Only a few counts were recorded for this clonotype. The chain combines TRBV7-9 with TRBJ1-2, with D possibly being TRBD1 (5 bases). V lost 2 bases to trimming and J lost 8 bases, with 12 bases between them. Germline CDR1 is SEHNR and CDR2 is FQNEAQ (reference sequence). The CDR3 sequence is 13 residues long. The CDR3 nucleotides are TGTGCCAGCAGCTTACAAGGGACGAGGGGCTACACCTTC. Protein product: CASSLQGTRGYTF.

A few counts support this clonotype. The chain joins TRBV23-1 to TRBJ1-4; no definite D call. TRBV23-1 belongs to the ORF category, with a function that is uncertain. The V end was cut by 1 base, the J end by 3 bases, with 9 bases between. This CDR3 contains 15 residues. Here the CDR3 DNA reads TGCGCCAGCAGTCAATTCACTGGGCCTAATGAAAAACTGTTTTTT. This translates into CASSQFTGPNEKLFF.

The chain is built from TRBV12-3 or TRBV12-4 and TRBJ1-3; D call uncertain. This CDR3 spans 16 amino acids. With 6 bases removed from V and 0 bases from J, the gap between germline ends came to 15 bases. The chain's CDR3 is CASSLDTTGSGNTIYF. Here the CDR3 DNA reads TGTGCCAGCAGCCTAGACACCACGGGCTCTGGAAACACCATATATTTT.

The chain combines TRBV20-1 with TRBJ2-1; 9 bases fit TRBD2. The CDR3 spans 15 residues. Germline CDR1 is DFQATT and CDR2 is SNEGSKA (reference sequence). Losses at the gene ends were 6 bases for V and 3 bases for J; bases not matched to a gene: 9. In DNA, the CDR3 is TGCAGTGCCAGGACCGGGACTAGCAACTACAATGAGCAGTTCTTC. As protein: CSARTGTSNYNEQFF.

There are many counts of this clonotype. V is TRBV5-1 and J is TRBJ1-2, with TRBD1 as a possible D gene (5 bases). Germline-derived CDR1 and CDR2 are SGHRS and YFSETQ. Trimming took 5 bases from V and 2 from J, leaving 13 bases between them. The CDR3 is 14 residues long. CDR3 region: CASSYDSYNYGYTF. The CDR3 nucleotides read TGCGCCAGCAGTTATGACAGTTACAACTATGGCTACACCTTC. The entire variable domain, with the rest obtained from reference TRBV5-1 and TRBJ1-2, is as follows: KAGVTQTPRYLIKTRGQQVTLSCSPISGHRSVSWYQQTPGQGLQFLFEYFSETQRNKGNFPGRFSGRQFSNSRSEMNVSTLELGDSALYLCASSYDSYNYGYTFGSGTRLTVV.

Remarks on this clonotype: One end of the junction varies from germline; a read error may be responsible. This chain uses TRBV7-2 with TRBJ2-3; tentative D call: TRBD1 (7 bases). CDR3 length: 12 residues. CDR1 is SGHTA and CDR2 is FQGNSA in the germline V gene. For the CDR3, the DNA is TGTTCCAGTGGCAGGGGGGCTGGTACGCAGTATTTT. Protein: CSSGRGAGTQYF.

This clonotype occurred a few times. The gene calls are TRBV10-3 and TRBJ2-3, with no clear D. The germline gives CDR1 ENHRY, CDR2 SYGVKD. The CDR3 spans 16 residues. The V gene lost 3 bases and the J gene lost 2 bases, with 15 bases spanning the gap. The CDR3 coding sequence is TGTGCCATCAGTGATTCTAGGGAAACGGACACAGATACGCAGTATTTT. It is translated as CAISDSRETDTDTQYF.

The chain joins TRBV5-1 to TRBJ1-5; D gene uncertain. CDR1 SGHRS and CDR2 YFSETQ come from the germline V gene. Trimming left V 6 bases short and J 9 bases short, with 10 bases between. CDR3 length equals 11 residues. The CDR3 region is CASTVRWPQHF. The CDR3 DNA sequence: TGCGCCAGCACCGTACGGTGGCCCCAGCATTTT.